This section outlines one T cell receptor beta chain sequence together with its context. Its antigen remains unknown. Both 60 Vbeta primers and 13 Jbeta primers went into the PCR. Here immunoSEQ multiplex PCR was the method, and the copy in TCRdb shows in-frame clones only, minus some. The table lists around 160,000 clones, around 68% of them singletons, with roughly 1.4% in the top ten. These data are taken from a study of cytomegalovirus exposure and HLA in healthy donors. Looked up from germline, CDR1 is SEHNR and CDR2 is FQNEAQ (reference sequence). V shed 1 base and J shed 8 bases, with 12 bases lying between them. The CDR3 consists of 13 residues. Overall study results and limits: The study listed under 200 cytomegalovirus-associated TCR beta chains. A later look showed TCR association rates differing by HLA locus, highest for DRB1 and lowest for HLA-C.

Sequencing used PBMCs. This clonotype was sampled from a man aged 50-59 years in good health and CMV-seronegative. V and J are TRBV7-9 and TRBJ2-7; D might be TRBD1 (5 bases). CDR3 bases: TGTGCCAGCAGCTTAGAAGACAGTCCCAAGCAGTACTTC. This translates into CASSLEDSPKQYF.